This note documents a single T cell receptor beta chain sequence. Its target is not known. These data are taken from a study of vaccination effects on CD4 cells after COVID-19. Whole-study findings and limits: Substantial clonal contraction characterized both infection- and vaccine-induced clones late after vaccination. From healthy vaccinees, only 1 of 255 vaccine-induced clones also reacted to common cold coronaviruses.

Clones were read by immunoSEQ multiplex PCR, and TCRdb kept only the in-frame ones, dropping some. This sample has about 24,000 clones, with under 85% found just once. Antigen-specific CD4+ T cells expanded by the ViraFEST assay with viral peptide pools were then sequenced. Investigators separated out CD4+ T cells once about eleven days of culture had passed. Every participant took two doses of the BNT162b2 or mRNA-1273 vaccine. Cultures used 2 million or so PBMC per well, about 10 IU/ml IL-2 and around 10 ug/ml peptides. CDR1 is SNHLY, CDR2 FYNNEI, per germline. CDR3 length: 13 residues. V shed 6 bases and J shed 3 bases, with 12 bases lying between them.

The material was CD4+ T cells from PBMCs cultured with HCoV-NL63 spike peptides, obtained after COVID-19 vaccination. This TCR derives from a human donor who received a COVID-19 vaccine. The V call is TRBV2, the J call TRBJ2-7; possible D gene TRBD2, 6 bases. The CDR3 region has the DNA TGTGCCAGCAGGGTGATCGGGAGCTACGAGCAGTACTTC. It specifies CASRVIGSYEQYF.